This T cell receptor (beta chain) is from a study of blood T cell repertoires in COVID-19 (dated by TCRdb to the early 2020s). About the full investigation: Samples from collaborators originated in the United States, Italy and Spain and spanned both the acute and convalescent phases of COVID-19. The material from the prospective study consisted of cDNA or gDNA derived from T cells, B-cell-depleted T cells, or PBMCs. The dataset comprised deeply sampled blood TCRbeta repertoires from subjects exposed to, actively infected with, or recovered from COVID-19. A freely available public database, intended as a resource for researchers studying the immune response to SARS-CoV-2, is where the repertoires were released. The samples were drawn from two sources: the first 160 participants of the ongoing ImmuneRACE study, and over 1,000 subjects contributed by 6 global collaborators. Sample metadata almost always included a de-identified subject ID, COVID-19 status, age in years and sex. Where available, HLA class I and class II types were obtained from metadata supplied by the sample provider rather than from assay-based typing.

The paper's findings and limits, for the study overall: The amount of clinical and demographic metadata varied by source and participant and was provided uncurated.

The immunoSEQ Assay, a bias-controlled multiplex PCR, was used to amplify TCRbeta CDR3 regions from genomic DNA. Regarding the original processing steps: The number of nucleated cells in each sample was estimated from the amplification of reference gene primers within the assay. Sequence reads were collapsed and filtered to measure the absolute abundance of every unique TCRbeta CDR3 rearrangement. For each sample, productive Simpson clonality was calculated as the square root of Simpson's diversity index across productive rearrangements. TCRdb limited this immuneACCESS table to in-frame rearrangements with V and J called. A share of clones is missing; checked studies link under half to unresolved V genes, and the rest is unexplained. That table supplies the V and J calls and clone size; D and trimming were determined from the DNA. This sample is represented by 250,000 to 350,000 clones; around 90% of them were singletons. Together, the top ten hold 8.5% to 10% of the sample.

Via the germline V gene (reference sequence), CDR1 is SGHNT and CDR2 YYREEE. The CDR3 goes from the cysteine to the phenylalanine over 14 residues. Only CDR3 DNA is held: 42 bases, read in frame from base 1. The junction shows trimming of 3 bases on V and 6 bases on J, plus 12 bases between the germline ends. As regards this clone: The antigen it recognizes is unknown. The record has no base qualities; no much larger clone is one base away.

Participants in the prospective study were aged about 18 to 89 years, lived in some 24 United States geographic areas, and enrolled through a virtual design. In the prospective study, participants were assigned to cohorts based on the clinical history participants reported in a screening survey and a study questionnaire. Recovered participants in ImmuneRACE Cohort 3 were defined as having two consecutive negative NP/OP PCR tests, clearance from a healthcare professional, or resolution of symptoms. In the prospective study, mobile phlebotomists collected whole blood, serum and a nasopharyngeal or oropharyngeal swab from each participant. Additional blood draws and questionnaires over an approximately two-month period could optionally be provided by prospective study participants. Before DNA extraction, blood samples from the prospective study were shipped at room temperature or frozen.

The TCR sequence derives from a woman aged 18 to 35 who had recovered from COVID-19. Sequencing used PBMCs or T cells enriched from blood (not recorded which). The sequence joins TRBV5-4 to TRBJ1-4, with TRBD1 tentatively as D gene (6 bases match). The base sequence is TGTGCCAGCAGCTATCGGGGGGCCGATGAAAAACTGTTTTTT. The encoded protein is CASSYRGADEKLFF. Where the CDR3 stops, the reference TRBV5-4 and TRBJ1-4 genes take over; the full variable domain is ETGVTQSPTHLIKTRGQQVTLRCSSQSGHNTVSWYQQALGQGPQFIFQYYREEENGRGNFPPRFSGLQFPNYSSELNVNALELDDSALYLCASSYRGADEKLFFGSGTQLSVL.